This T cell receptor (beta chain) was documented in a study of T-cell memory formation after mild COVID-19. Findings and limits, study-wide: A balance of CD4 and CD8 characterized clones contracting day 15 to 85, whereas later expanders leaned CD4+. A second wave of clones peaked on day 37, and their SARS-CoV-2 specificity went unconfirmed. Contracting CD8+ clones were enriched in EMRA, CD4+ mainly in CM and EM. Some clones that responded turned up in pre-infection memory, which suggests that cross-reactive memory joined in.

This clonotype was seen only a few times. Its target is not known. TCRdb processed the 5' RACE reads anew with MiXCR; each CDR3 protein has one entry. The sample contains 450,000 to 650,000 distinct CDR3 sequences, about 20% of which appear only once. The sequenced material came from PBMCs or a T cell subset sorted from them (not recorded which). This sequence originates from an adult woman who had mild COVID-19 (a few samples of this study predate the infection). Cell type and time point are not known.

The CDR3 DNA sequence: TGTGCCAGCAGCTTAGTGGACTATCGGACTAGGCCGCCAGATACGCAGTATTTT. Residues: CASSLVDYRTRPPDTQYF. J is TRBJ2-3 and V is TRBV7-9, with TRBD2 matching over 7 bases. CDR3 length: 18 amino acids. The V and J ends lost 1 base and 4 bases, in that order; junction bases with no gene match: 14. CDR1 SEHNR and CDR2 FQNEAQ come from the germline V gene (reference sequence).